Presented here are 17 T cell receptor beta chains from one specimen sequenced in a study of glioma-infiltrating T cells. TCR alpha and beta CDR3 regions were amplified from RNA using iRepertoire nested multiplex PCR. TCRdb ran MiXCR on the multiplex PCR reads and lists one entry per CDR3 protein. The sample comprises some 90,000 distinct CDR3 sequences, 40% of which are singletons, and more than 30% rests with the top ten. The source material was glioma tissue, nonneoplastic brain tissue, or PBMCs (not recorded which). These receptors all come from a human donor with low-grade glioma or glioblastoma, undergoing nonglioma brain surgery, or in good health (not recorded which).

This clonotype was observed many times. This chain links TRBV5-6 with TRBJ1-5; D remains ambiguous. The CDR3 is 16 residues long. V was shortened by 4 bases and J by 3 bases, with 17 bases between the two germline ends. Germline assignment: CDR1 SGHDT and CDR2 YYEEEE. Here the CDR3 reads CASSLKTSGNNQPQHF. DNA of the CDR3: TGTGCCAGCAGCCTGAAAACGAGCGGAAACAATCAGCCCCAGCATTTT.

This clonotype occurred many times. For the CDR3, the DNA is TGTGCCAGCAGTTACCTTCGGACAGGGGGCTACGAGCAGTACTTC. This translates into CASSYLRTGGYEQYF. This chain uses TRBV6-2 or TRBV6-3 with TRBJ2-7; 10 positions agree with TRBD1. The trim removed 2 bases at V and 3 bases at J, leaving 4 bases unmatched. CDR3 length equals 15 residues. Germline loops: CDR1 MNHEY, CDR2 SVGEGT.

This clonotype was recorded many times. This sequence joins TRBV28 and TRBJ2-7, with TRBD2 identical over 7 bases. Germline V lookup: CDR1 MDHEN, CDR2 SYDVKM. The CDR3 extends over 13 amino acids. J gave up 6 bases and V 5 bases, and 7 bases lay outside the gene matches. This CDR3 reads CASSPPGTTEQYF. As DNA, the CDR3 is TGTGCCAGCAGTCCCCCCGGGACTACCGAGCAGTACTTC.

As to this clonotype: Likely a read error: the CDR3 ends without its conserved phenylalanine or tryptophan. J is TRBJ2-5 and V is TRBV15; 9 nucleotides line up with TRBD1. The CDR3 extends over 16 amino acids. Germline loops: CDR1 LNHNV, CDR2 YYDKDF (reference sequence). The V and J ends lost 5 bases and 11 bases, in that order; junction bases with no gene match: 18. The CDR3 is CATSGGQGITSETQYS. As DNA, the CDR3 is TGTGCCACCAGCGGAGGACAGGGGATAACGAGTGAAACACAGTACTCC.

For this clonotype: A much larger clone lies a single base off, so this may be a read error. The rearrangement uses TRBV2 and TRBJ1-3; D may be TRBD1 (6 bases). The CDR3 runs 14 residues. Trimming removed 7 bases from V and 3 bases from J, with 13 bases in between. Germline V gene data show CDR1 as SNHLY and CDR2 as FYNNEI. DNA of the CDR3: TGTGCCAGCACCCAGGGGTCATATGGAAACACCATATATTTT. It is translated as CASTQGSYGNTIYF.

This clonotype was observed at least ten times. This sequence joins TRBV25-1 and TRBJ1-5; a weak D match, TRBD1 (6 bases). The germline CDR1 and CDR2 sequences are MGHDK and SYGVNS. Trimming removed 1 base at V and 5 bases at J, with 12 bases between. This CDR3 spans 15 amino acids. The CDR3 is CASSESGKGDQPQHF. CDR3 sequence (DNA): TGTGCCAGCAGTGAATCCGGGAAGGGGGATCAGCCCCAGCATTTT.

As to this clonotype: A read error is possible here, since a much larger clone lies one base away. This chain's CDR3 is CASSPGKQGDLHTEAFF. The CDR3 coding sequence is TGTGCCAGCAGCCCTGGGAAACAGGGGGACCTTCACACTGAAGCTTTCTTT. The V gene is TRBV7-8, the J gene TRBJ1-1, with 8 bases aligning to TRBD1. The CDR3 covers 17 residues. After removal of 5 bases from V and 3 bases from J, the junction contained 14 bases not matched to a gene. Per the germline V gene, CDR1 is SGHVS and CDR2 is FQNEAQ.

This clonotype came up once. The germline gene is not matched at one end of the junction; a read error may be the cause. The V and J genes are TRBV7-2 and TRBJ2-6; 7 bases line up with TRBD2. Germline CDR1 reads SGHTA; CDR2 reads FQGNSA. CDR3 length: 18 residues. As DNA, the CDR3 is TGTGCCAGCAGCTTAGGGGGGGGACCGAGGTCTGGGGCCAGCGTCCTGACTTTC. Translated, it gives CASSLGGGPRSGASVLTF.

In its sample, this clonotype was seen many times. CDR3 bases: TGTGCCAGCAGCCCTCCTGGCCTGTCGCGGGCGGCAAATGAGCAGTTCTTC. This encodes CASSPPGLSRAANEQFF. The chain recombines TRBV27 with TRBJ2-1; D is possibly TRBD2 (5 bases). Germline loops: CDR1 MNHEY, CDR2 SMNVEV (reference sequence). The CDR3 extends over 17 amino acids. The V end lost 6 bases, the J end lost 7 bases, and 25 bases lay between the germline ends.

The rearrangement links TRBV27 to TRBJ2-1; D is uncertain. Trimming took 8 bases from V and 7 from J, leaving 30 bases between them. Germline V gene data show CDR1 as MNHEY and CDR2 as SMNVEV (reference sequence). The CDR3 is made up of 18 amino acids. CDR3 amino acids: CASDQSGRPGPTENEQFF. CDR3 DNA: TGTGCCAGCGACCAGTCTGGGCGCCCCGGGCCCACGGAAAATGAGCAGTTCTTC.

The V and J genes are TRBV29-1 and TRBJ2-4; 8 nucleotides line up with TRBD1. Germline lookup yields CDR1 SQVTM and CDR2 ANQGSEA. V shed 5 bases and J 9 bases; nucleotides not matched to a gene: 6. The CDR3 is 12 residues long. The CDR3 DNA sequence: TGCAGCGTTCAGGGGGCCCAGGCCATTCAGTACTTC. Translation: CSVQGAQAIQYF.

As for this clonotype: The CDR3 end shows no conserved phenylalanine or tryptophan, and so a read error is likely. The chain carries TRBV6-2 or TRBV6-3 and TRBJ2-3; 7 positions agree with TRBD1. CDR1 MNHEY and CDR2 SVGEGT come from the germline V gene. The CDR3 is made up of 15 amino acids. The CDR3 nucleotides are TGTGCCAGCAGTCGAAGACAGGGATTCACAGATTCGCAGTATCTT. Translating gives CASSRRQGFTDSQYL.

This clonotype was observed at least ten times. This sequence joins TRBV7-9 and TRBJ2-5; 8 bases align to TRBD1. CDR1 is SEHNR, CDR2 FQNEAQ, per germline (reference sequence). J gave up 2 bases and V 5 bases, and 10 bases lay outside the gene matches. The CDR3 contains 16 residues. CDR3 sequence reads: CASSPPGQGEQETQYF. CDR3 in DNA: TGTGCCAGCAGCCCCCCAGGACAGGGTGAACAAGAGACCCAGTACTTC. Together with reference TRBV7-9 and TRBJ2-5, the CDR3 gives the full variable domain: DTGVSQNPRHKITKRGQNVTFRCDPISEHNRLYWYRQTLGQGPEFLTYFQNEAQLEKSRLLSDRFSAERPKGSFSTLEIQRTEQGDSAMYLCASSPPGQGEQETQYFGPGTRLLVL.

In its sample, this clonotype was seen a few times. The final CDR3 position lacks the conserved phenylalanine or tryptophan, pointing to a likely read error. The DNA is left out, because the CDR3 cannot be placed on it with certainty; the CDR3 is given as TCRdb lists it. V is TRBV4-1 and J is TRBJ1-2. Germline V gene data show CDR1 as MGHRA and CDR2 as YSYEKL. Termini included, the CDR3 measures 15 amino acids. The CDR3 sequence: CASSPESFPNYGDTG.

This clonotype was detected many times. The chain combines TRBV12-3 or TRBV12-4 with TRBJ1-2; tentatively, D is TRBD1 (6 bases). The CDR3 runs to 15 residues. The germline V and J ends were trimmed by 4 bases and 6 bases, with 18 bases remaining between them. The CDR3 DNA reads TGTGCCAGCAGTTCCACAGGGTTCGGATCGGATGGCTACACCTTC. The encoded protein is CASSSTGFGSDGYTF.

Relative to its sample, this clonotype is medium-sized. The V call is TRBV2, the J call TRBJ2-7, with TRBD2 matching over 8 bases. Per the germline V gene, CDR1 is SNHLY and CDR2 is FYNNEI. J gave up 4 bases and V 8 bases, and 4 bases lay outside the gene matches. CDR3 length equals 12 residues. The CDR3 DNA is TGTGCCAGCTTGCCGGGGGGGTACGAGCAGTACTTC. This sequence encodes CASLPGGYEQYF.

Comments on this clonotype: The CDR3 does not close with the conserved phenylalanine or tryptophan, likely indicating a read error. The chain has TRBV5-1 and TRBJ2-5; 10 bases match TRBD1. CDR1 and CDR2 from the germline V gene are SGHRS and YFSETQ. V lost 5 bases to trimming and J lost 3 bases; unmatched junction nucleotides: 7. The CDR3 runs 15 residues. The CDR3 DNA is TGCGCCAGCAGAACAACCGGGACAGGGGAAGAGACCCAGTACCTC. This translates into CASRTTGTGEETQYL.